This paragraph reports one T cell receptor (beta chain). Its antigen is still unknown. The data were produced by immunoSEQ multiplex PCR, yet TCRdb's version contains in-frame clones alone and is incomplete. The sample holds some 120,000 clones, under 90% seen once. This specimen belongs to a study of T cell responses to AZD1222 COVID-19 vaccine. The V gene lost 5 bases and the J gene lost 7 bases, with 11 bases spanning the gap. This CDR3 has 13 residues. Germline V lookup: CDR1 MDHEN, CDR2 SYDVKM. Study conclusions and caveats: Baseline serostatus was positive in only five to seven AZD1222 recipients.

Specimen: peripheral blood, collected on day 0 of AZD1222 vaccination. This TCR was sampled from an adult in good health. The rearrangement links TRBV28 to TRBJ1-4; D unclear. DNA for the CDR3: TGTGCCAGCAGTGCGACCGCTTTTGAAAAACTGTTTTTT. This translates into CASSATAFEKLFF.